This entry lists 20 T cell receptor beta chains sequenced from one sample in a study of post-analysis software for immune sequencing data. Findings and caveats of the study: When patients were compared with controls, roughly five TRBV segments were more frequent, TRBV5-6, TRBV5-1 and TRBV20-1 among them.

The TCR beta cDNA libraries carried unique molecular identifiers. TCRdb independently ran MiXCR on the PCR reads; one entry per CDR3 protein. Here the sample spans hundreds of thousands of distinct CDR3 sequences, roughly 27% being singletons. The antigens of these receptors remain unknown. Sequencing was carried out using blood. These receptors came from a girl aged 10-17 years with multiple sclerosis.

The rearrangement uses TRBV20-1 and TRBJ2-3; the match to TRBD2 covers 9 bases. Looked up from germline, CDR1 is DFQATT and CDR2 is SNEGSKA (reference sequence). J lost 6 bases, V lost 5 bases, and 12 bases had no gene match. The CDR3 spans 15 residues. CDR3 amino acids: CSALRASGARDTQYF. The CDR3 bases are TGCAGTGCTCTAAGGGCTAGCGGGGCTCGTGATACGCAGTATTTT.

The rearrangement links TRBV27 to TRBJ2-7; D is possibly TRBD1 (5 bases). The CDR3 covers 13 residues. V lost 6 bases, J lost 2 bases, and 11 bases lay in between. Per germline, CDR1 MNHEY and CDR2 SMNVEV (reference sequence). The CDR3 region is CASRGRAPYEQYF. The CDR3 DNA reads TGTGCCAGCAGAGGCAGGGCTCCCTACGAGCAGTACTTC.

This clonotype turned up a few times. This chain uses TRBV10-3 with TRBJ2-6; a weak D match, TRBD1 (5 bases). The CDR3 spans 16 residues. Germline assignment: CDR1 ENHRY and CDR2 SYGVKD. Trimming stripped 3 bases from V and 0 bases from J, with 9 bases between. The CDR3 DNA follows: TGTGCCATCAGTGACCCGACAGTCTCTGGGGCCAACGTCCTGACTTTC. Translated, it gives CAISDPTVSGANVLTF.

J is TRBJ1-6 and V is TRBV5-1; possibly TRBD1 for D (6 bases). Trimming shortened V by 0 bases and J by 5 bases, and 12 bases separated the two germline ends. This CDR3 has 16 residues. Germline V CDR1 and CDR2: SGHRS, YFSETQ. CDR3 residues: CASSLDRTENNSPLHF. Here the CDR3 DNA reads TGCGCCAGCAGCTTGGATAGGACAGAGAATAATTCACCCCTCCACTTT.

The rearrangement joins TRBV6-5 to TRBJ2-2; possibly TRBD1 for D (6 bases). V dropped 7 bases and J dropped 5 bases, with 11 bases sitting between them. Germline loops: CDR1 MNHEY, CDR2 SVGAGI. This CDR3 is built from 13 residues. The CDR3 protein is CASTQGRTGELFF. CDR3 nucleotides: TGTGCCAGCACACAGGGAAGGACCGGGGAGCTGTTTTTT.

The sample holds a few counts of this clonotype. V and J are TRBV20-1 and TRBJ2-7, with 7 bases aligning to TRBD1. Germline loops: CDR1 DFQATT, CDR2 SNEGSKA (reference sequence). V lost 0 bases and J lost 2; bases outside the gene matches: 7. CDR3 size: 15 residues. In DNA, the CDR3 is TGCAGTGCTAGAGATCCCCGGGACAGTACCTACGAGCAGTACTTC. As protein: CSARDPRDSTYEQYF.

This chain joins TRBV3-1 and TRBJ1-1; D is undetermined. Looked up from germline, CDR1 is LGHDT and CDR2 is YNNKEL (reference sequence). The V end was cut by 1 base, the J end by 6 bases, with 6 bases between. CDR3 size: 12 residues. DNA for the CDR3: TGTGCCAGCAGCCAAGTCCCCCCTGAAGCTTTCTTT. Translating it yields CASSQVPPEAFF.

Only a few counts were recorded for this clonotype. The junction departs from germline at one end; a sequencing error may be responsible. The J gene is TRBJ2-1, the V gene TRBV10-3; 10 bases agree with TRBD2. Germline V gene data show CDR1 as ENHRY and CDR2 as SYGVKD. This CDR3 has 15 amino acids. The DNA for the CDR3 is TGTGCCATCAGACTCACTAGCGGGGCTTACAATGGGCAGTTCTTC. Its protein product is CAIRLTSGAYNGQFF.

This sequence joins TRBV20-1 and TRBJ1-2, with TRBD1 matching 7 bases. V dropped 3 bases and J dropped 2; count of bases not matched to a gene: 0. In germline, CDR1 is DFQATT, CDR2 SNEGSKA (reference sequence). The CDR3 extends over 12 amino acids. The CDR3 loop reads CSASRGNYGYTF. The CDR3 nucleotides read TGCAGTGCTAGCAGGGGGAACTATGGCTACACCTTC.

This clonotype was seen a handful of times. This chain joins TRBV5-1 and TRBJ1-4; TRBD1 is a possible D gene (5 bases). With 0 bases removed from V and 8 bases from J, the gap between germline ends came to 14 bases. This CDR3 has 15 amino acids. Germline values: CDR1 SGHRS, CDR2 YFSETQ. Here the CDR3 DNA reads TGCGCCAGCAGCTTGGGACCAGTCGAGGGGGAAAAACTGTTTTTT. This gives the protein CASSLGPVEGEKLFF.

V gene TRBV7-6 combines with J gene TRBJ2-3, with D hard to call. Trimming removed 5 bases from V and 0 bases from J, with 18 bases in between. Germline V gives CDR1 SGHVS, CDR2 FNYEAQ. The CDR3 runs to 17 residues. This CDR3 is CASSGLDVVTSTDTQYF. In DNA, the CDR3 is TGTGCCAGCAGCGGCCTCGACGTGGTGACTAGCACAGATACGCAGTATTTT.

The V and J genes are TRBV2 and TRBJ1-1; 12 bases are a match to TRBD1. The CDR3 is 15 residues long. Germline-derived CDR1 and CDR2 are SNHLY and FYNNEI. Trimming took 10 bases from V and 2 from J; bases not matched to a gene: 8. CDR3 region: CANPGQGAPNTEAFF. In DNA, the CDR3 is TGTGCCAACCCGGGACAGGGGGCACCAAACACTGAAGCTTTCTTT.

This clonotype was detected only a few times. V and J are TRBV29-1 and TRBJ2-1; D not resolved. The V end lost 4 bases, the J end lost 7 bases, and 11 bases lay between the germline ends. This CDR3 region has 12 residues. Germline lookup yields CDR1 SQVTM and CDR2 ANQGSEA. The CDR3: CSVGLRGNEQFF. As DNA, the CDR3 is TGCAGCGTTGGGTTGCGTGGAAATGAGCAGTTCTTC.

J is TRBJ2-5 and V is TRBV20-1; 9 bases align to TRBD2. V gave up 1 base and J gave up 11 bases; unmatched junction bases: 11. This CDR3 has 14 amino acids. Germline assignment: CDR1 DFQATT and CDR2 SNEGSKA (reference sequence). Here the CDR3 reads CSARGGLAGPEQYF. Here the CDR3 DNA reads TGCAGTGCTAGAGGTGGTCTAGCGGGACCTGAGCAGTACTTC.

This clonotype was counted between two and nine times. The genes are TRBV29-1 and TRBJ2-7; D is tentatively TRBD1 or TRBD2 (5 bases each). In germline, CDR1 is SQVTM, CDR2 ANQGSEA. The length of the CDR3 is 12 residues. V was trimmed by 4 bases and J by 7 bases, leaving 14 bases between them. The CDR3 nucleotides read TGCAGCGTTGTGGGACCCAAAGGGGAGCAGTACTTC. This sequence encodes CSVVGPKGEQYF.

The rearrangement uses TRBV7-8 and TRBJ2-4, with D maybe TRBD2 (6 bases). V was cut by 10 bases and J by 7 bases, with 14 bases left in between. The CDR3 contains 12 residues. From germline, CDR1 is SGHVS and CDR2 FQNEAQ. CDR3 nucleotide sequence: TGTGCCACCTCGGGGGTCGGGAACATTCAGTACTTC. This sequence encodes CATSGVGNIQYF. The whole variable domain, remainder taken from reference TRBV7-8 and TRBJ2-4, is GAGVSQSPRYKVAKRGQDVALRCDPISGHVSLFWYQQALGQGPEFLTYFQNEAQLDKSGLPSDRFFAERPEGSVSTLKIQRTQQEDSAVYLCATSGVGNIQYFGAGTRLSVL.

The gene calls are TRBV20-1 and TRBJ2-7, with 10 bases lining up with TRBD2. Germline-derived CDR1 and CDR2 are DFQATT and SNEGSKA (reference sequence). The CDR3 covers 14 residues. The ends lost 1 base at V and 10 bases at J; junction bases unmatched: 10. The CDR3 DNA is TGCAGTGCTAGAGCCCCTGGGACTAGCGCGAACCAGTACTTC. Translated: CSARAPGTSANQYF.

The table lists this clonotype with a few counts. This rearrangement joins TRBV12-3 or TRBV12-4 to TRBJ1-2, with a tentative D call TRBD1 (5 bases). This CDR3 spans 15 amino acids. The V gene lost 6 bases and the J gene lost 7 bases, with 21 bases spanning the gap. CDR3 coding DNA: TGTGCCAGCAGCGGAATGGGACGGAACTTCGGTGGCTACACCTTC. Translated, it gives CASSGMGRNFGGYTF.

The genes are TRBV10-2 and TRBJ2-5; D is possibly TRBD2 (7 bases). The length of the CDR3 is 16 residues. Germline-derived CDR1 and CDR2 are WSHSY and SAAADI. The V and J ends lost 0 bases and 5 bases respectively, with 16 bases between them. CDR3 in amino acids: CASSESGAGARETQYF. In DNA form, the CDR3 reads TGCGCCAGCAGTGAGTCGGGGGCGGGAGCAAGGGAGACCCAGTACTTC.

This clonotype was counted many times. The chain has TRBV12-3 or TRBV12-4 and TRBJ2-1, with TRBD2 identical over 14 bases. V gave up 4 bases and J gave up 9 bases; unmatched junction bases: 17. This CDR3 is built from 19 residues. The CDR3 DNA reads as TGTGCCAGCAGTTCCCTACCGGGACTAGCGGGAGAGGGGGCGCGTGAGCAGTTCTTC. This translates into CASSSLPGLAGEGAREQFF.